The TCR beta chain described here comes from a study of early T cells in non-severe SARS-CoV-2 infection. TCRdb recomputed calls from the 5' RACE reads with MiXCR, one row per CDR3 protein. Of approximately 80,000 distinct CDR3 sequences listed, over 9% are singletons. Per germline, CDR1 SGHTA and CDR2 FQGNSA. The CDR3 contains 13 residues. V was clipped by 11 bases and J by 4 bases, with 14 bases between them. The receptor's source is an adult who was a healthcare worker with PCR-confirmed SARS-CoV-2 infection or an uninfected control (not recorded which). The sequencing here drew on whole blood, taken at baseline. The chain couples TRBV7-2 to TRBJ2-2; D is undetermined. The CDR3 loop is CAARTWSTGELFF. The DNA for the CDR3 is TGTGCCGCACGTACGTGGAGCACCGGGGAGCTGTTTTTT.